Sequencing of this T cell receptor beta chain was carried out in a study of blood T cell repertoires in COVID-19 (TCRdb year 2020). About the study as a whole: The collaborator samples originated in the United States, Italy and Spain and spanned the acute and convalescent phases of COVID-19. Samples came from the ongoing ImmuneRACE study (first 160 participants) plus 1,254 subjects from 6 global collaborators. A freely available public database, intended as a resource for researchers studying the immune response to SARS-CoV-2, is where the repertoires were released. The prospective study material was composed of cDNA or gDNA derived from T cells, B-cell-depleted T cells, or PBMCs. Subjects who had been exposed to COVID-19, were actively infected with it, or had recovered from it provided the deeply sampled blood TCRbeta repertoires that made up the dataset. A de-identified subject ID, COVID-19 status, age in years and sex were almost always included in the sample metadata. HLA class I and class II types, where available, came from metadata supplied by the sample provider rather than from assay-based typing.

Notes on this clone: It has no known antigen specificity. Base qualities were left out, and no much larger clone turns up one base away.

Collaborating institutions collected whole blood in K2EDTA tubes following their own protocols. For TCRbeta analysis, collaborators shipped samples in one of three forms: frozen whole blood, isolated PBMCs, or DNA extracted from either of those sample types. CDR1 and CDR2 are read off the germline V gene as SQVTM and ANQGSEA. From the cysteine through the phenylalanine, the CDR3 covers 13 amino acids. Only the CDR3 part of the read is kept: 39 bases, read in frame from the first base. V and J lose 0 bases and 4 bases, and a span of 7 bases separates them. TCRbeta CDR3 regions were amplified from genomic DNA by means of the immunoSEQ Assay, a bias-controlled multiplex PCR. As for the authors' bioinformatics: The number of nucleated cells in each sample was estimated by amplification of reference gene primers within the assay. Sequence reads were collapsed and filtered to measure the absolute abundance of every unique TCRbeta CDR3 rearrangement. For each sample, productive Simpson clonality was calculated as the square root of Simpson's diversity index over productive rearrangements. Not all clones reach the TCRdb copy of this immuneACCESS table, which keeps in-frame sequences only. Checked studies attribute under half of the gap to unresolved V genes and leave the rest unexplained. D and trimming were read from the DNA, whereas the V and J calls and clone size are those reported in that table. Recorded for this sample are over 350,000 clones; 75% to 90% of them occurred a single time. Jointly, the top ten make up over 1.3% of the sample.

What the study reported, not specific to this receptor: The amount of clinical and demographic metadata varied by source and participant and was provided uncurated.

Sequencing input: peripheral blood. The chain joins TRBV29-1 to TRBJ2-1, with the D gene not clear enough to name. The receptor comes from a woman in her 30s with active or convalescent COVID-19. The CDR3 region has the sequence CSVEDPLYNEQFF. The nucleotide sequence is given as TGCAGCGTTGAAGACCCATTGTACAATGAGCAGTTCTTC.